A single sample is the source of the 17 T cell receptor beta chains below, sequenced in a study of T cell responses to AZD1222 COVID-19 vaccine. Produced via immunoSEQ multiplex PCR; TCRdb's table is partial and in-frame only. The data contain roughly 70,000 clones, around 84% of them singletons. The starting material was peripheral blood, obtained on day 0 of AZD1222 vaccination. The source of these receptors is an adult in good health.

The chain carries TRBV5-6 and TRBJ2-3, with TRBD1 identical over 7 bases. The CDR3 length is 15 residues. V was pared by 2 bases and J by 7 bases, with 10 bases of the junction left unmatched. Germline V CDR1 and CDR2: SGHDT, YYEEEE. The DNA of the CDR3 is TGTGCCAGCAGCTTTCCCCAGGGGGTAAGGAATACGCAGTATTTT. Translated, it gives CASSFPQGVRNTQYF.

The J gene is TRBJ2-6, the V gene TRBV21-1; the table's D call TRBD1 went unverified against the DNA. TRBV21-1 represents a pseudogene. The CDR3 runs 17 residues. The CDR3 spells CASSKGDRGSGANVLTF. The CDR3 nucleotides are TGTGCCAGCAGCAAGGGGGACAGGGGCTCTGGGGCCAACGTCCTGACTTTC.

V gene TRBV5-6 combines with J gene TRBJ1-2; D ambiguous. Trimming cost V 5 bases and J 4 bases, with 21 bases left between them. Germline CDR1 is SGHDT and CDR2 is YYEEEE. This CDR3 has 16 residues. DNA for the CDR3: TGTGCCAGCAGACCGGGGTCCGGGAGTCATCTCTATGGCTACACCTTC. Translation: CASRPGSGSHLYGYTF.

This rearrangement joins TRBV27 to TRBJ2-7; tentatively, D is TRBD1 or TRBD2 (5 bases each). Trimming stripped 4 bases from V and 2 bases from J, with 12 bases between. The CDR3 loop spans 14 amino acids. The germline gives CDR1 MNHEY, CDR2 SMNVEV (reference sequence). This chain's CDR3 is CASSYRDGPYEQYF. The CDR3 DNA sequence: TGTGCCAGCAGTTACCGGGACGGACCCTACGAGCAGTACTTC.

This clone appeared once. The chain carries TRBV6-5 and TRBJ2-3, with D tentatively TRBD2 (7 bases). There are 14 residues in the CDR3. The V end was cut by 5 bases, the J end by 8 bases, with 17 bases between. Looked up from germline, CDR1 is MNHEY and CDR2 is SVGAGI. The CDR3 here is CASSLPRGGGTQYF. The CDR3 nucleotides read TGTGCCAGCAGTCTCCCACGCGGGGGCGGTACGCAGTATTTT.

The chain links TRBV5-1 to TRBJ2-2, with a weak D call TRBD1 (6 bases). V was pared by 2 bases and J by 0 bases, with 14 bases between. Germline V gene lookup returns CDR1 SGHRS and CDR2 YFSETQ. CDR3 length: 17 residues. The CDR3 reads CASSLGEQGSNTGELFF. CDR3 nucleotides: TGCGCCAGCAGCTTAGGGGAACAGGGTTCGAACACCGGGGAGCTGTTTTTT.

The gene calls are TRBV2 and TRBJ1-2; the D gene is possibly TRBD1 (5 bases). Looked up from germline, CDR1 is SNHLY and CDR2 is FYNNEI. The CDR3 sequence is 13 residues long. Between the trimmed V and J ends, which lost 7 bases and 7 bases, there was a span of 16 bases. CDR3 in amino acids: CASIRGGGAGYTF. For the CDR3, the DNA is TGTGCCAGCATTAGGGGCGGAGGGGCTGGCTACACCTTC.

Written as DNA, the CDR3 is TGTGCCAGCAGTTACTCGAGGGGGGGGGTTGGAACTGAAGCTTTCTTT. Protein: CASSYSRGGVGTEAFF. This sequence joins TRBV6-6 and TRBJ1-1; possibly TRBD1 for D (6 bases). Trimming took off 0 bases at V and 5 bases at J, with 16 bases between the two ends. In germline, CDR1 is MNHNY, CDR2 SVGAGI (reference sequence). This CDR3 region has 16 residues.

The rearrangement joins TRBV6-5 to TRBJ1-1, with a possible D match to TRBD1 (6 bases). CDR1 MNHEY and CDR2 SVGAGI come from the germline V gene. V dropped 6 bases and J dropped 2 bases, with 13 bases sitting between them. The CDR3 spans 14 residues. This CDR3 reads CASRDSNHNTEAFF. Here the CDR3 DNA reads TGTGCCAGCAGGGACAGTAATCATAACACTGAAGCTTTCTTT.

The V call is TRBV12-3 or TRBV12-4, the J call TRBJ1-4; perhaps TRBD1 as D (6 bases). V lost 5 bases, J lost 8 bases, and 12 bases lay in between. The CDR3 loop spans 13 amino acids. CDR3 DNA sequence: TGTGCCAGCAGTGCTTCCGGGACAGAAAAACTGTTTTTT. Its protein is CASSASGTEKLFF.

The chain combines TRBV19 with TRBJ1-5; 7 nucleotides line up with TRBD1. Germline-derived CDR1 and CDR2 are LNHDA and SQIVND (reference sequence). V lost 7 bases, J lost 1 base, and 10 bases stayed unmatched. This CDR3 spans 16 amino acids. CDR3 residues: CASNPDRFGSNQPQHF. Written as DNA, the CDR3 is TGTGCCAGTAACCCGGACAGGTTCGGGAGCAATCAGCCCCAGCATTTT.

The chain combines TRBV6-5 with TRBJ1-1; D may be TRBD1 (5 bases). CDR1 and CDR2 from the germline V gene are MNHEY and SVGAGI. V lost 2 bases and J 4 bases, leaving 8 bases between the germline ends. The CDR3 contains 13 residues. CDR3: CASSYAGATEAFF. The CDR3 nucleotides are TGTGCCAGCAGTTACGCCGGGGCCACTGAAGCTTTCTTT.

This sequence joins TRBV5-4 and TRBJ2-5; a weak D match, TRBD1 (6 bases). The CDR3 contains 14 residues. V lost 4 bases to trimming and J lost 4 bases, with 14 bases between them. Germline loops: CDR1 SGHNT, CDR2 YYREEE (reference sequence). In nucleotides, the CDR3 is TGTGCCAGCAGCCCTAACAGGGCTGGAGAGACCCAGTACTTC. Protein sequence: CASSPNRAGETQYF.

The CDR3 sequence: CASSRDRRDTEAFF. The CDR3 bases are TGTGCCAGCAGCCGGGACAGGCGGGACACTGAAGCTTTCTTT. The chain is built from TRBV7-9 and TRBJ1-1; 8 positions agree with TRBD1. The CDR3 totals 14 residues. The V and J ends lost 5 bases and 3 bases, in that order; junction bases with no gene match: 5. The germline V gene has CDR1 SEHNR and CDR2 FQNEAQ (reference sequence).

This clone was seen a single time. The V and J genes are TRBV5-1 and TRBJ1-4; D unresolved. The V gene's germline CDR1 is SGHRS and CDR2 YFSETQ. This CDR3 region has 14 residues. V lost 4 bases, J lost 3 bases, and 10 bases lay in between. The CDR3 protein is CASSVGRANEKLFF. For the CDR3, the DNA is TGCGCCAGCAGCGTAGGGAGGGCTAATGAAAAACTGTTTTTT. Using reference TRBV5-1 and TRBJ1-4 for the parts outside the CDR3, the full variable domain is KAGVTQTPRYLIKTRGQQVTLSCSPISGHRSVSWYQQTPGQGLQFLFEYFSETQRNKGNFPGRFSGRQFSNSRSEMNVSTLELGDSALYLCASSVGRANEKLFFGSGTQLSVL.

The chain has TRBV7-9 and TRBJ1-1, with 8 bases aligning to TRBD1. Germline CDR1 is SEHNR and CDR2 is FQNEAQ (reference sequence). V was clipped by 7 bases and J by 1 base; unmatched bases: 5. This CDR3 has 14 amino acids. The CDR3: CASNLQGANTEAFF. The CDR3, as DNA: TGTGCCAGCAACCTCCAGGGGGCGAACACTGAAGCTTTCTTT.

This rearrangement joins TRBV6-6 to TRBJ2-7; D not resolved. The CDR3 sequence is 13 residues long. Germline loops: CDR1 MNHNY, CDR2 SVGAGI (reference sequence). V was pared by 2 bases and J by 2 bases, with 7 bases between. This CDR3 is CASSYTDAYEQYF. CDR3 nucleotides: TGTGCCAGCAGTTACACCGACGCCTACGAGCAGTACTTC.